This paragraph reports one TCR beta chain. The sample contains more than one DNA sequence encoding this CDR3. How the authors handled the data: The assay estimated nucleated cells by amplifying reference gene primers. Profiled with immunoSEQ multiplex PCR; TCRdb holds only in-frame clones, not every one. The D gene and trimming were derived from the DNA, and the V and J assignments and clone size from that table. The repertoire includes around 200,000 clones, 86% of them detected once, and 5.6% sits in the top ten. The data stem from a study of blood T cell repertoires in COVID-19. Study context: Both acute and convalescent COVID-19 samples were obtained from the United States, Italy and Spain. In each case, the material was cDNA or gDNA derived from T cells, B-cell-depleted T cells, or PBMCs.

Recruitment covered 20 to 25 US areas and drew participants whose ages spanned about 18 to 89 years. V lost 2 bases to trimming and J lost 1 base, with 7 bases between them. The CDR3 length is 13 residues. CDR1 and CDR2 (germline): SGHRS, YFSETQ. The rearrangement joins TRBV5-1 to TRBJ2-7, with D possibly TRBD2 on 6 matching bases. This TCR came from a man aged 35 to 55 with acute COVID-19. Sequencing was done on a sample of PBMCs or T cells enriched from blood (not recorded which). CDR3 sequence (DNA): TGCGCCAGCAGCTTCGGGAGTTCCTACGAGCAGTACTTC. It translates to CASSFGSSYEQYF.